This record concerns one TCR beta chain sequence. The time point here: peripheral blood 6 weeks after treatment start. The data are from a study of PD-L1 blockade in urothelial cancer. Overall study: Each participant's history included 0 to 3 prior chemotherapy regimens. T cells were recovered from blood samples at a median of roughly 130,000. The researchers analyzed blood 3 weeks (second dose) and 6 weeks after treatment start.

Clones were read by immunoSEQ multiplex PCR, and TCRdb kept only the in-frame ones, dropping some. The sample shows around 110,000 clones, about 89% of them seen only once. This TCR was sampled from a man aged 55 to 69 with urothelial cancer. The sequencing used PBMCs, collected around atezolizumab (anti-PD-L1) treatment.

CDR3 in DNA: TGTGCCAGCAGCTCCAGGGTGTGGGACATGGATACGCAGTATTTT. As protein: CASSSRVWDMDTQYF. The J gene is TRBJ2-3, the V gene TRBV14; tentative D call: TRBD1 (6 bases). The CDR3 is 15 residues long. Germline CDR1 reads SGHDN; CDR2 reads FVKESK. Trimming took off 5 bases at V and 6 bases at J, with 18 bases between the two ends.